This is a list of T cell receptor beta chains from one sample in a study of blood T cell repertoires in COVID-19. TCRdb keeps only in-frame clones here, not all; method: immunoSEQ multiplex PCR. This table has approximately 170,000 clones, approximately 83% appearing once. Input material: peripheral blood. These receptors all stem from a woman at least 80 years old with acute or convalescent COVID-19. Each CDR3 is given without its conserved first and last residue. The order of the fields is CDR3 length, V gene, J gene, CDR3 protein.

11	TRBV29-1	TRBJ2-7	SVAVAGSYEQY
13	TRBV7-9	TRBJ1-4	ASSPPAGNNEKLF
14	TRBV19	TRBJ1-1	ASVIMTGRAHTEAF
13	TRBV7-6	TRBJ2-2	ASSLRRGANGELF
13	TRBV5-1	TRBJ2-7	ASSSGTGRVYEQY
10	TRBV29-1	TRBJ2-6	SVRDNTNVLT
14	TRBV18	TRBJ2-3	ASSSLAGGRPDTQY
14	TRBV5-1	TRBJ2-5	ASSLALAGGLETQY
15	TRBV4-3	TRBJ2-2	ASSQDPAGSDTGELF
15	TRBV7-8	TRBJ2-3	ASSLRSGTSGRDTQY
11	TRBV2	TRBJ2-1	ASIAGGMDEQF
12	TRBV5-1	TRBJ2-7	ASSLGPSSYEQY
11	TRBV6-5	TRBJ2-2	ASSLAGDGELF
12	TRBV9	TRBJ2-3	ASSVGKGQEAQY
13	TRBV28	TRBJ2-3	ASSSGGVGRDTQY
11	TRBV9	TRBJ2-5	ASSVGTSETQY
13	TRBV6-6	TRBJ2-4	ASRFQLAGGNIQY
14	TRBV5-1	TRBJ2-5	ASSQLQGGGTETQY
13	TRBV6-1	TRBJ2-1	ASSEQMSSYNEQF
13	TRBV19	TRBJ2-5	ASSISTSVQETQY
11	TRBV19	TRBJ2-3	ASSKPPDFTQY
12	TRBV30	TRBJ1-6	AWSVEGRSSPLH
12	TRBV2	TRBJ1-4	ASSEEGFGEKLF
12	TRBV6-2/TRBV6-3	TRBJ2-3	ASSPGGPTDTQY
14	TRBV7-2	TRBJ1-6	ASSPRVVSYNSPLH
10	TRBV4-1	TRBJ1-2	ASSQDVGGYT
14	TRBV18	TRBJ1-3	ASSPLDGISGNTIY
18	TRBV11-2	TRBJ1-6	ASSLDGTPGKASYNSPLH
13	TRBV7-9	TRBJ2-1	ASSRGGGSYNEQF
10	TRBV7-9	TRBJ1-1	ASSDQGTEAF
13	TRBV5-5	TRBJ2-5	ASSPSGSRQETQY
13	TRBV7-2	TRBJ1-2	ASSLVSETLYGYT
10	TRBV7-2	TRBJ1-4	ASSLAREKLF
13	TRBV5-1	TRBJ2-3	ASSLAAGGTDTQY
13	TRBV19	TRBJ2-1	ASSTRDRGANEQF
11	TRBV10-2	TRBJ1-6	ASLYRGGSPLH
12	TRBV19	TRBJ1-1	ASIGLGTGTEAF
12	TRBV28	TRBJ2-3	ASSKTGGADTQY
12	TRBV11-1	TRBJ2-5	ASSPAGFQETQY
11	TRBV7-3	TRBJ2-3	ASSLQSTDTQY
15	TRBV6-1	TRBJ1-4	ASSEAYFQQGQEKLF
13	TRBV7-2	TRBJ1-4	ASSLSLATNEKLF
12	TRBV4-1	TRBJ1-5	ASSQDRGLQPQH
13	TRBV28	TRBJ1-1	ASSPNSRVNTEAF
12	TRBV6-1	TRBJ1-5	ASSETYQGQPQH
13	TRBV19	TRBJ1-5	ASSIGGTGGQPQH
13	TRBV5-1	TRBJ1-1	ASSKGQGLNTEAF
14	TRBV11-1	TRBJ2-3	ASSLLPRGSTDTQY
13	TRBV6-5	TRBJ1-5	ASRIREYSNQPQH
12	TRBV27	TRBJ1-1	ASSFSREATEAF
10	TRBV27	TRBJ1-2	ASKRANYGYT
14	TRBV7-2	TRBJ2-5	ASSQGPAGGQETQY
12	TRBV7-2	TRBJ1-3	ASSLNRAGNTIY
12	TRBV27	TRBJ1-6	ASSHSSYNSPLH
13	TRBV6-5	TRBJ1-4	ASSRQGATNEKLF
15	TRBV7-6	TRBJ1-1	ASSLGGRAGVNTEAF
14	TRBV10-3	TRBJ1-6	AISPTRERDGRTLH
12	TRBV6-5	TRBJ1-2	ASSFLGGDGGYT
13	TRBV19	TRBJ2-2	ASTAGDTPTGELF
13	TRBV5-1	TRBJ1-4	ASSLGTGTIEKLF